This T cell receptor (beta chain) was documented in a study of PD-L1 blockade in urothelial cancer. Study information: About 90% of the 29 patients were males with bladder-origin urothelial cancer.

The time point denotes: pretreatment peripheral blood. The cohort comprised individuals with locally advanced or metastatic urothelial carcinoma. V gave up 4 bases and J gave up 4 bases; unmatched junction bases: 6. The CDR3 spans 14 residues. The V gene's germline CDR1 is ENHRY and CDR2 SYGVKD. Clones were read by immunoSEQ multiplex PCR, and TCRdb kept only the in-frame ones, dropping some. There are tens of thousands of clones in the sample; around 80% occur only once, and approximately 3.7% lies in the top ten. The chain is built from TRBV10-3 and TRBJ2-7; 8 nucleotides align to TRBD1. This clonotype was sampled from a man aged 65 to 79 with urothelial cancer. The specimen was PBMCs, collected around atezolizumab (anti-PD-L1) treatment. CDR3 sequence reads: CAISVQGDRYEQYF. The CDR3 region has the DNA TGTGCCATCAGTGTACAGGGGGATAGGTACGAGCAGTACTTC.